The rows below give T cell receptor beta chains drawn from one sample of a study of blood T cell repertoires in COVID-19. Measured with immunoSEQ multiplex PCR; TCRdb has only the in-frame clones, and not every one. Of over 150,000 clones in the sample, approximately 84% were seen once. The source material was PBMCs or T cells enriched from blood (not recorded which). Every receptor here comes from a woman in her forties or fifties who had recovered from COVID-19. CDR3s include the opening cysteine and the closing phenylalanine or tryptophan. A D gene is named only where the DNA matches it firmly. Expanded clones get a size class; other rows say once, few or many, or leave the size out.

j_call clone_size v_call d_call cdr3_aa cdr3_nt
TRBJ1-1 NA TRBV4-1 NA CASSQVGGARLNTEAFF TGCGCCAGCAGCCAAGTCGGAGGCGCACGACTGAACACTGAAGCTTTCTTT
TRBJ2-1 NA TRBV27 TRBD1 CASSGQGSSYNEQFF TGTGCCAGCAGTGGACAGGGGAGCTCCTACAATGAGCAGTTCTTC
TRBJ1-2 NA TRBV14 NA CASSERGINYGYTF TGTGCCAGCAGCGAGAGAGGGATTAACTATGGCTACACCTTC
TRBJ1-5 NA TRBV2 TRBD1 CASSDQTGGSNQPQHF TGTGCCAGCAGTGATCAGACAGGGGGAAGCAATCAGCCCCAGCATTTT
TRBJ2-7 NA TRBV19 NA CASSGSTGFTYEQYF TGTGCCAGTAGTGGTAGCACGGGTTTTACCTACGAGCAGTACTTC
TRBJ1-1 NA TRBV19 NA CASSPGLQNTEAFF TGTGCCAGTAGTCCGGGACTCCAGAACACTGAAGCTTTCTTT
TRBJ2-3 NA TRBV6-6 TRBD1 CASSYQGAGTDTQYF TGTGCCAGCAGTTACCAGGGGGCGGGCACAGATACGCAGTATTTT
TRBJ1-6 NA TRBV11-3 TRBD1 CASSTRGPNSPLHF TGTGCCAGCAGCACCAGGGGGCCAAATTCACCCCTCCACTTT
TRBJ1-1 few TRBV19 NA CASSTPPQQGNTEAFF TGTGCCAGTAGTACCCCCCCGCAACAGGGGAACACTGAAGCTTTCTTT
TRBJ2-7 NA TRBV4-1 TRBD2 CASSQMSGRGSYEQYF TGCGCCAGCAGCCAAATGAGCGGGAGAGGGTCCTACGAGCAGTACTTC
TRBJ2-7 NA TRBV15 TRBD1 CATSQRTGGIDSYEQYF TGTGCCACCAGCCAAAGGACAGGGGGAATTGACTCCTACGAGCAGTACTTC
TRBJ1-2 once TRBV12-3/TRBV12-4 NA CASSLDRSYGYTF TGTGCCAGCAGTTTAGACAGGTCCTATGGCTACACCTTC
TRBJ1-6 NA TRBV6-1 NA CASSVTAQGYNSPLHF TGTGCCAGCAGTGTGACAGCTCAGGGGTATAATTCACCCCTCCACTTT
TRBJ2-3 NA TRBV3-1/TRBV3-2 NA CASSHDVGPTRTDTQYF TGTGCCAGCAGCCACGACGTGGGCCCGACGCGCACAGATACGCAGTATTTT
TRBJ1-2 NA TRBV24-1 NA CATSDPGANYGYTF TGTGCCACCAGTGACCCGGGAGCTAACTATGGCTACACCTTC
TRBJ2-7 NA TRBV23-1 NA CASSQSISLCEQYF TGCGCCAGCAGTCAATCGATCAGTCTTTGCGAGCAGTACTTC
TRBJ2-3 NA TRBV10-3 TRBD2 CAISEGLATDTQYF TGTGCCATCAGTGAGGGACTAGCTACAGATACGCAGTATTTT
TRBJ2-3 NA TRBV3-1/TRBV3-2 NA CASSRRGTDTQYF TGTGCCAGCAGCCGCAGGGGAACAGATACGCAGTATTTT
TRBJ1-5 once TRBV3-1/TRBV3-2 TRBD1 CASSLGQGPQPQHF TGTGCCAGCAGCCTCGGACAGGGGCCTCAGCCCCAGCATTTT
TRBJ1-6 NA TRBV15 TRBD1 CATSGEVGQGYNSPLHF TGTGCCACCAGCGGAGAGGTGGGACAGGGCTATAATTCACCCCTCCACTTT